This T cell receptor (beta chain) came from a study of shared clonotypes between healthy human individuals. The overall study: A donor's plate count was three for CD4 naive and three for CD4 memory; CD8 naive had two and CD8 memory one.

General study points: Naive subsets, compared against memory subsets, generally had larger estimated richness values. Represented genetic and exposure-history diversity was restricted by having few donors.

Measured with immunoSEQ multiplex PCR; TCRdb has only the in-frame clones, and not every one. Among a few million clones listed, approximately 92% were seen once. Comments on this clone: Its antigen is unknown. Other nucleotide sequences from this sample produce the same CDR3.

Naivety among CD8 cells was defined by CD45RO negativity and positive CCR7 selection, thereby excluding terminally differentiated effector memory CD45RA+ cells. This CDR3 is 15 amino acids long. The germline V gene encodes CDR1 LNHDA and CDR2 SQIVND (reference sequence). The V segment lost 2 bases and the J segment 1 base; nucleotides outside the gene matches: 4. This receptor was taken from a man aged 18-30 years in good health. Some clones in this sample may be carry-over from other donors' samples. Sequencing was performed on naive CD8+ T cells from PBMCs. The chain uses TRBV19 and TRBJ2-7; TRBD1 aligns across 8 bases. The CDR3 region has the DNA TGTGCCAGTAGTATAAGAGGACAGGGTTCCTACGAGCAGTACTTC. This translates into CASSIRGQGSYEQYF.